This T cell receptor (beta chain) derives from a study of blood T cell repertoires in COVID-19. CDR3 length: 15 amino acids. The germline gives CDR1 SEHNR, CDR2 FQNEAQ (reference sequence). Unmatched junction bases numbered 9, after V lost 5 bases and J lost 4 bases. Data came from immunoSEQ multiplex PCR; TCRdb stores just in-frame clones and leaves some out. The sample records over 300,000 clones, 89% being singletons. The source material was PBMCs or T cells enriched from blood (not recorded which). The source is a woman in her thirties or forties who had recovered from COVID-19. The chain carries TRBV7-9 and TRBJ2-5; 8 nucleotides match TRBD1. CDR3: CASSPGQGIVETQYF. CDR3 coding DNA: TGTGCCAGCAGCCCAGGACAGGGAATTGTAGAGACCCAGTACTTC. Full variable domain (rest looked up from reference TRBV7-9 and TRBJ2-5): DTGVSQNPRHKITKRGQNVTFRCDPISEHNRLYWYRQTLGQGPEFLTYFQNEAQLEKSRLLSDRFSAERPKGSFSTLEIQRTEQGDSAMYLCASSPGQGIVETQYFGPGTRLLVL.